This TCR beta chain was captured in a study of cytomegalovirus exposure and HLA in healthy donors. Across the study: Inside one of the first data releases sat about 85 million unique TCRs taken from HLA-typed donors. Whole-study results and caveats: Prior analysis indicated that the majority of TCR beta V segments exhibited productivity approximately 87% or approximately 30% of the time.

Comment on this clone: Its antigen is undetermined.

Germline trimming cut 5 bases from V and 2 bases from J; bases unmatched to any gene: 3. The germline CDR1 and CDR2 sequences are LNHDA and SQIVND (reference sequence). This CDR3 has 14 amino acids. PCR employed 60 Vbeta and 13 Jbeta primers. TCRdb's copy holds only in-frame clones and misses some; the assay was immunoSEQ multiplex PCR. The sample contains approximately 120,000 clones, 80% to 85% of which appear only once. The chain carries TRBV19 and TRBJ2-7, with 10 bases lining up with TRBD1. This TCR was sampled from a woman in her twenties or thirties in good health and CMV-seronegative. Material for sequencing was PBMCs. The CDR3 sequence: CASSPGQGPYEQYF. As DNA, the CDR3 is TGTGCCAGTAGTCCGGGACAGGGGCCCTACGAGCAGTACTTC.